Below, 21 T cell receptor beta chains from the same sample are listed, as sequenced in a study of cytomegalovirus exposure and HLA in healthy donors. The PCR made use of 60 Vbeta and 13 Jbeta primers. Some clones are missing from TCRdb's copy, which holds only in-frame ones; the method was immunoSEQ multiplex PCR. This table has 150,000 to 200,000 clones, 76% appearing once. Sequencing was carried out using PBMCs. These TCRs come from a man younger than 35 in good health and CMV-seronegative.

The V and J genes are TRBV28 and TRBJ1-4; D is unclear. V was trimmed by 2 bases and J by 11 bases, leaving 9 bases between them. The CDR3 totals 12 residues. Looked up from germline, CDR1 is MDHEN and CDR2 is SYDVKM. In nucleotides, the CDR3 is TGTGCCAGCAGTTTAAGATCGCGGAAACTGTTTTTT. Translated, it gives CASSLRSRKLFF. The full variable domain, with the rest looked up from reference TRBV28 and TRBJ1-4, is DVKVTQSSRYLVKRTGEKVFLECVQDMDHENMFWYRQDPGLGLRLIYFSYDVKMKEKGDIPEGYSVSREKKERFSLILESASTNQTSMYLCASSLRSRKLFFGSGTQLSVL.

V is TRBV7-8 and J is TRBJ1-1; no clear D. Germline CDR1 and CDR2: SGHVS and FQNEAQ. The CDR3 totals 12 residues. The V and J ends lost 5 bases and 10 bases respectively, with 14 bases between them. The CDR3, as DNA: TGTGCCAGCAGCCCCCTAGAGGGATCAGCTTTCTTT. It translates to CASSPLEGSAFF.

The J gene is TRBJ1-1, the V gene TRBV15, with D unresolved. Deletions cut 0 bases from V and 1 base from J, with 9 bases between. CDR3 length: 15 residues. Germline V CDR1 and CDR2: LNHNV, YYDKDF (reference sequence). The CDR3 bases are TGTGCCACCAGCAGAGATTCAAACAGGAACACTGAAGCTTTCTTT. Translation: CATSRDSNRNTEAFF. The full variable domain, with the rest looked up from reference TRBV15 and TRBJ1-1, is DAMVIQNPRYQVTQFGKPVTLSCSQTLNHNVMYWYQQKSSQAPKLLFHYYDKDFNNEADTPDNFQSRRPNTSFCFLDIRSPGLGDTAMYLCATSRDSNRNTEAFFGQGTRLTVV.

This clone was seen more than once but under ten times. The gene calls are TRBV9 and TRBJ1-2; 9 bases are shared with TRBD1. V dropped 4 bases and J dropped 0; count of bases not matched to a gene: 10. This CDR3 has 17 amino acids. Germline values: CDR1 SGDLS, CDR2 YYNGEE. The CDR3 reads CASSSRTGAVANYGYTF. CDR3 DNA: TGTGCCAGCAGCTCCCGGACAGGGGCGGTTGCTAACTATGGCTACACCTTC. The full variable domain, with the rest looked up from reference TRBV9 and TRBJ1-2, is DSGVTQTPKHLITATGQRVTLRCSPRSGDLSVYWYQQSLDQGLQFLIQYYNGEERAKGNILERFSAQQFPDLHSELNLSSLELGDSALYFCASSSRTGAVANYGYTFGSGTRLTVV.

This clone was recorded a few times. The chain uses TRBV6-4 and TRBJ2-1, with D possibly matching TRBD1 (6 bases). Germline CDR1 reads MRHNA; CDR2 reads SNTAGT. The CDR3 runs 16 residues. Between the trimmed V and J ends, which lost 3 bases and 0 bases, there was a span of 12 bases. The DNA for the CDR3 is TGTGCCAGCAGTGAATATCAGGGGATCTCCTACAATGAGCAGTTCTTC. Its translation: CASSEYQGISYNEQFF.

This clone was counted between two and nine times. The rearrangement joins TRBV30 to TRBJ1-1, with 8 bases fitting TRBD1. J lost 4 bases, V lost 3 bases, and 7 bases had no gene match. CDR1 GTSNPN and CDR2 SVGIG come from the germline V gene (reference sequence). This CDR3 contains 14 residues. The CDR3 DNA follows: TGTGCCTGGAGGTTGACAGGGGCTGGCACTGAAGCTTTCTTT. Translated: CAWRLTGAGTEAFF.

This chain connects TRBV6-6 to TRBJ1-1, with D unresolved. Per the germline V gene, CDR1 is MNHNY and CDR2 is SVGAGI (reference sequence). Trimming took 1 base from V and 3 from J, leaving 9 bases between them. CDR3 length: 14 residues. CDR3 loop: CASSYYSRDTEAFF. The CDR3 DNA sequence: TGTGCCAGCAGTTACTATTCTCGAGACACTGAAGCTTTCTTT.

This clone showed up just a few times. J is TRBJ1-6 and V is TRBV5-1, with D possibly TRBD1 on 5 matching bases. Looked up from germline, CDR1 is SGHRS and CDR2 is YFSETQ. Trimming cost V 0 bases and J 10 bases, with 14 bases left between them. CDR3 length: 15 amino acids. CDR3 region: CASSLAGGGRSPLHF. The CDR3 DNA is TGCGCCAGCAGCTTGGCGGGGGGGGGTAGATCACCCCTCCACTTT.

This chain links TRBV6-5 with TRBJ2-7, with D unresolved. The ends were cut back, 5 bases at V and 6 bases at J, with 11 bases in the middle. Germline V gives CDR1 MNHEY, CDR2 SVGAGI. This CDR3 has 12 amino acids. The DNA of the CDR3 is TGTGCCAGCAGTCTCCGCGTGAGCGAGCAGTACTTC. Its protein is CASSLRVSEQYF.

The chain recombines TRBV18 with TRBJ2-4; D may be TRBD1 (6 bases). Germline CDR1 reads KGHSH; CDR2 reads LQKENI. This CDR3 has 16 amino acids. V dropped 4 bases and J dropped 6 bases, with 19 bases sitting between them. The CDR3 reads CASSQGTSARLNIQYF. CDR3 in DNA: TGTGCCAGCTCACAAGGGACATCAGCTAGATTAAACATTCAGTACTTC.

V and J are TRBV7-9 and TRBJ1-6, with a tentative D call TRBD1 (5 bases). V was cut by 1 base and J by 7 bases, with 11 bases left in between. The length of the CDR3 is 15 residues. The V gene's germline CDR1 is SEHNR and CDR2 FQNEAQ (reference sequence). For the CDR3, the DNA is TGTGCCAGCAGCTTAGTGGGGCGGTCGAATTCACCCCTCCACTTT. Translation gives CASSLVGRSNSPLHF.

Remarks on this clone: At one end the junction does not follow the germline gene, possibly because of a read error. The V call is TRBV6-5, the J call TRBJ2-1, with 8 bases identical to TRBD2. From germline, CDR1 is MNHEY and CDR2 SVGAGI. The CDR3 spans 15 residues. CDR3 sequence (DNA): TGTGTCAGCAGTGCAACTAGCGGCTCTTACAATGAGCAGTTCTTC. Its protein product is CVSSATSGSYNEQFF.

The chain is built from TRBV28 and TRBJ1-1, with TRBD1 as a possible D gene (5 bases). Deletions cut 6 bases from V and 5 bases from J, with 13 bases between. Per the germline V gene, CDR1 is MDHEN and CDR2 is SYDVKM. This CDR3 is built from 13 residues. This chain's CDR3 is CASSPGTLTEAFF. CDR3 in DNA: TGTGCCAGCAGCCCTGGGACTCTGACTGAAGCTTTCTTT. Combining the CDR3 with reference TRBV28 and TRBJ1-1 gives the whole variable domain DVKVTQSSRYLVKRTGEKVFLECVQDMDHENMFWYRQDPGLGLRLIYFSYDVKMKEKGDIPEGYSVSREKKERFSLILESASTNQTSMYLCASSPGTLTEAFFGQGTRLTVV.

V is TRBV7-6 and J is TRBJ1-1; D ambiguous. V was pared by 5 bases and J by 2 bases, with 9 bases between. The CDR3 loop spans 13 amino acids. The germline CDR1 and CDR2 sequences are SGHVS and FNYEAQ. The CDR3 loop reads CASSPLLNTEAFF. The DNA for the CDR3 is TGTGCCAGCAGCCCCTTACTCAACACTGAAGCTTTCTTT.

The chain is built from TRBV28 and TRBJ2-3; 7 bases are shared with TRBD1. CDR3 length: 16 amino acids. The V gene's germline CDR1 is MDHEN and CDR2 SYDVKM. V was pared by 5 bases and J by 3 bases, with 11 bases of the junction left unmatched. CDR3 bases: TGTGCCAGCAGTGGGACAGTCACACTCCGAACAGATACGCAGTATTTT. As protein: CASSGTVTLRTDTQYF.

The chain employs TRBV28 and TRBJ2-6; TRBD1 matches at 8 bases. The germline V gene has CDR1 MDHEN and CDR2 SYDVKM. V trimming: 5 bases; J trimming: 0 bases; junction bases outside the gene matches: 12. The CDR3 has 19 amino acids. The CDR3 bases are TGTGCCAGCAGTCCCGACAGGGGTCCTTTCTACTCTGGGGCCAACGTCCTGACTTTC. Its translation: CASSPDRGPFYSGANVLTF.

The J gene is TRBJ1-2, the V gene TRBV7-9; no reliable D call. The CDR3 runs 14 residues. Trimming stripped 5 bases from V and 3 bases from J, with 13 bases between. Germline V gives CDR1 SEHNR, CDR2 FQNEAQ (reference sequence). CDR3 sequence (DNA): TGTGCCAGCAGCACCACCTTCCTAGACTATGGCTACACCTTC. As protein: CASSTTFLDYGYTF.

V gene TRBV6-1 combines with J gene TRBJ2-3; D is uncertain. In germline, CDR1 is MNHNS, CDR2 SASEGT. CDR3 length: 15 residues. V lost 2 bases to trimming and J lost 0 bases, with 9 bases between them. Here the CDR3 reads CASSEFLVSTDTQYF. The CDR3, as DNA: TGTGCCAGCAGTGAATTCTTAGTTAGCACAGATACGCAGTATTTT.

The chain joins TRBV2 to TRBJ1-2; the match to TRBD1 covers 9 bases. V was pared by 6 bases and J by 4 bases, with 12 bases of the junction left unmatched. CDR3 length: 16 residues. Germline V CDR1 and CDR2: SNHLY, FYNNEI. The CDR3 DNA is TGTGCCAGCAGGTCCACAGGGGGCTGGGCCCTCTATGGCTACACCTTC. It codes for CASRSTGGWALYGYTF.

This clone has only a few counts. The rearrangement links TRBV28 to TRBJ1-2; D gene unclear. V lost 6 bases and J 0 bases, leaving 17 bases between the germline ends. CDR1 and CDR2 (germline): MDHEN, SYDVKM. This CDR3 is built from 16 residues. CDR3 region: CASSPEKGRANYGYTF. For the CDR3, the DNA is TGTGCCAGCAGCCCGGAAAAAGGCCGGGCTAACTATGGCTACACCTTC.

The genes are TRBV10-3 and TRBJ1-1; TRBD1 is a possible D gene (5 bases). Germline V lookup: CDR1 ENHRY, CDR2 SYGVKD. V gave up 0 bases and J gave up 1 base, with 15 bases separating them. CDR3 size: 17 residues. For the CDR3, the DNA is TGTGCCATCAGTGAGTCGTTAAGGGTGGGGCCGAACACTGAAGCTTTCTTT. Translated, it gives CAISESLRVGPNTEAFF.